The clone carrying this T cell receptor beta chain was picked up many times. Antigen specificity is unknown. TCR beta CDR3 region amplification was performed from RNA transcripts. A first-round RT-PCR of the TCR CDR3 used the HTBI primer set. TCRdb re-called the multiplex PCR reads through MiXCR, storing one row per CDR3 protein. The sample yields under 400,000 distinct CDR3 sequences, approximately 13% seen once. This entry belongs to a study of T cells in Graves' hyperthyroidism and ophthalmopathy. The germline V gene has CDR1 SQVTM and CDR2 ANQGSEA. The CDR3 length is 15 residues. V shed 7 bases and J shed 2 bases, with 18 bases lying between them. If no ophthalmopathy progression occurred within 18 months, Graves' hyperthyroidism was stable. Hyperthyroidism was newly diagnosed in patients aged 18 to 65 (duration under 2 months). The PBMCs were taken from about 9.7 ml of fresh peripheral blood. Study-wide points: Most clonotypes expanded in thyroid above 0.001 were likewise present in blood.

This receptor was obtained from a woman aged 18 to 35 with Graves' hyperthyroidism. The chain employs TRBV29-1 and TRBJ2-1; D gene uncertain. Sequencing was performed on blood. As DNA, the CDR3 is TGCAGCGCCGAAGACCCCCCCGCCACCTACAATGAGCAGTTCTTC. Translation: CSAEDPPATYNEQFF.